The 32 T cell receptor beta chains below come from one sample, sequenced in a study of cytomegalovirus exposure and HLA in healthy donors. Both 60 Vbeta primers and 13 Jbeta primers went into the PCR. Assay: immunoSEQ multiplex PCR; the TCRdb copy retains only in-frame clones and omits some. The sample shows about 130,000 clones, 70% to 90% of them seen only once. Sequencing was done on a sample of PBMCs. These receptors came from a woman aged 40 to 50 in good health and CMV-seropositive.

CDR3 region: CASSLTGDREQYF. CDR3 bases: TGTGCCAGCAGCTTGACAGGGGATAGGGAGCAGTACTTC. V gene TRBV7-3 combines with J gene TRBJ2-5; 8 bases fit TRBD1. This CDR3 has 13 residues. The J segment lost 11 bases and the V segment lost 3 bases, leaving 8 bases of the junction unmatched. Germline CDR1 is SGHTA and CDR2 is FQGTGA.

The chain has TRBV18 and TRBJ2-7; tentative D call: TRBD1 (6 bases). This CDR3 contains 16 residues. Trimming stripped 2 bases from V and 3 bases from J, with 17 bases between. Germline V gene sequence: CDR1 KGHSH, CDR2 LQKENI. The CDR3 nucleotides read TGTGCCAGCTCACCAGGGCCGGACAGATTTAACTACGAGCAGTACTTC. The encoded protein is CASSPGPDRFNYEQYF.

J is TRBJ2-1 and V is TRBV11-3; TRBD2 agrees at 9 bases. With 1 base clipped from V and 6 bases from J, the junction kept 7 bases outside the gene matches. CDR3 size: 16 residues. The germline gives CDR1 SGHNT, CDR2 YENEEA. This CDR3 reads CASSLAGTSPINEQFF. CDR3 in DNA: TGTGCCAGCAGCTTAGCCGGGACTAGCCCTATCAATGAGCAGTTCTTC.

CDR3 in DNA: TGTGCCAGCAGCCCGGAGCTCTCTTCGATCTACGAGCAGTACTTC. This encodes CASSPELSSIYEQYF. The chain uses TRBV9 and TRBJ2-7; no clear D gene. CDR3 length: 15 residues. Trimming removed 4 bases at V and 3 bases at J, with 17 bases between. Germline-derived CDR1 and CDR2 are SGDLS and YYNGEE.

The chain recombines TRBV27 with TRBJ2-1; a possible D gene is TRBD2 (6 bases). CDR1 and CDR2 from the germline V gene are MNHEY and SMNVEV (reference sequence). The CDR3 is 16 amino acids. V was pared by 1 base and J by 5 bases, with 15 bases between. The CDR3 spells CASSLLGGGTHNEQFF. The DNA for the CDR3 is TGTGCCAGCAGTTTATTGGGGGGAGGAACCCACAATGAGCAGTTCTTC.

V and J are TRBV6-1 and TRBJ1-5, with D possibly TRBD1 on 6 matching bases. The V gene's germline CDR1 is MNHNS and CDR2 SASEGT. V dropped 9 bases and J dropped 7 bases, with 16 bases sitting between them. This CDR3 spans 13 amino acids. The CDR3 coding sequence is TGTGCCAGGGCGGGGGGGCCGGACCAGCCCCAGCATTTT. Translated, it gives CARAGGPDQPQHF.

The chain combines TRBV11-2 with TRBJ1-1; D is uncertain. Germline CDR1 reads SGHAT; CDR2 reads FQNNGV. The CDR3 consists of 15 residues. V lost 0 bases and J lost 5, with 13 bases in between. The CDR3 DNA follows: TGTGCCAGCAGCTTAGATGACGGGGAGGCTACTGAAGCTTTCTTT. It codes for CASSLDDGEATEAFF.

Here the CDR3 reads CASSLVREDGYTF. The DNA of the CDR3 is TGTGCCAGCAGCTTAGTCCGGGAAGACGGCTACACCTTC. This chain links TRBV7-9 with TRBJ1-2; no clear D. V lost 1 base, J lost 8 bases, and 11 bases lay in between. The CDR3 is 13 residues long. Germline CDR1 SEHNR, CDR2 FQNEAQ (reference sequence).

The rearrangement uses TRBV19 and TRBJ1-5; weak D call: TRBD1 (6 bases). V dropped 6 bases and J dropped 5 bases, with 23 bases sitting between them. The CDR3 length is 17 residues. CDR1 is LNHDA and CDR2 is SQIVND in the germline V gene (reference sequence). CDR3 residues: CASRPGWGREGDQPQHF. The CDR3 DNA sequence: TGTGCCAGTAGGCCCGGGTGGGGGCGAGAAGGGGATCAGCCCCAGCATTTT.

The rearrangement joins TRBV13 to TRBJ2-5; tentative D call: TRBD1 (6 bases). The CDR3 contains 16 residues. V gave up 6 bases and J gave up 6 bases, with 23 bases separating them. Germline assignment: CDR1 PRHDT and CDR2 FYEKMQ (reference sequence). The DNA for the CDR3 is TGTGCCAGCAGTTTAACGAAAAAGGACAGCCCTAAGACCCAGTACTTC. Amino acid sequence: CASSLTKKDSPKTQYF.

This sequence joins TRBV27 and TRBJ2-4; D is undetermined. The CDR3 has 16 residues. The V and J ends lost 6 bases and 0 bases respectively, with 15 bases between them. In germline, CDR1 is MNHEY, CDR2 SMNVEV (reference sequence). The CDR3 nucleotides are TGTGCCAGCAGCCTCGGAACAGCCCTAGCCAAAAACATTCAGTACTTC. It specifies CASSLGTALAKNIQYF.

V gene TRBV11-3 combines with J gene TRBJ2-1, with 9 bases that match TRBD2. From germline, CDR1 is SGHNT and CDR2 YENEEA. This CDR3 spans 13 amino acids. Germline trimming cut 5 bases from V and 9 bases from J; bases unmatched to any gene: 5. The chain's CDR3 is CASSLSGGSEQFF. The CDR3 nucleotides read TGTGCCAGCAGCCTTAGCGGGGGCTCTGAGCAGTTCTTC.

This chain links TRBV28 with TRBJ1-1; TRBD1 might be the D (5 bases). The germline V gene encodes CDR1 MDHEN and CDR2 SYDVKM. V lost 2 bases and J 3 bases, leaving 7 bases between the germline ends. The CDR3 extends over 13 amino acids. CDR3 residues: CASSLKGYTEAFF. CDR3 coding DNA: TGTGCCAGCAGTTTAAAGGGGTACACTGAAGCTTTCTTT.

With regard to this clone: The sample contains more than one DNA sequence encoding this CDR3. The V and J genes are TRBV5-5 and TRBJ2-5; 10 positions agree with TRBD2. Trimming took 5 bases from V and 3 from J; bases not matched to a gene: 7. The CDR3 runs to 15 residues. CDR1 is SGHKS, CDR2 YYEKEE, per germline (reference sequence). CDR3 bases: TGTGCCAGCAGTAAAACCGGGACTAGCGAAGAGACCCAGTACTTC. This translates into CASSKTGTSEETQYF.

The chain has TRBV20-1 and TRBJ2-7; TRBD2 might be the D (5 bases). The CDR3 runs to 11 residues. Trimming removed 4 bases at V and 3 bases at J, with 7 bases between. Germline loops: CDR1 DFQATT, CDR2 SNEGSKA (reference sequence). As DNA, the CDR3 is TGCAGTGCTACACGGGGCTACGAGCAGTACTTC. It translates to CSATRGYEQYF.

The V gene is TRBV28, the J gene TRBJ1-1; TRBD1 agrees at 11 bases. Germline values: CDR1 MDHEN, CDR2 SYDVKM. Trimming cost V 6 bases and J 2 bases; bases outside gene matches: 2. This CDR3 has 14 residues. In DNA, the CDR3 is TGTGCCAGCAGCTGGACAGGGGGCAACACTGAAGCTTTCTTT. This codes for CASSWTGGNTEAFF.

The rearrangement uses TRBV7-6 and TRBJ1-1; D gene unclear. Germline V gene data show CDR1 as SGHVS and CDR2 as FNYEAQ. CDR3 length equals 12 residues. The V end was cut by 2 bases, the J end by 2 bases, with 3 bases between. Here the CDR3 reads CASSLLNTEAFF. CDR3 sequence (DNA): TGTGCCAGCAGCTTATTAAACACTGAAGCTTTCTTT.

This clone was found once. The genes are TRBV5-1 and TRBJ1-6; 12 bases match TRBD1. Germline V gene lookup returns CDR1 SGHRS and CDR2 YFSETQ. CDR3 length: 17 amino acids. With 4 bases clipped from V and 8 bases from J, the junction kept 10 bases outside the gene matches. DNA of the CDR3: TGCGCCAGCAGCCGGATTTTGGGACAGGGGGCCGATTCACCCCTCCACTTT. Encoded protein: CASSRILGQGADSPLHF.

The rearrangement links TRBV19 to TRBJ2-7; D ambiguous. Germline V gene lookup returns CDR1 LNHDA and CDR2 SQIVND (reference sequence). V was trimmed by 4 bases and J by 2 bases, leaving 9 bases between them. The CDR3 loop spans 13 amino acids. The CDR3 DNA follows: TGTGCCAGTAGTAGTGGGCATACCTACGAGCAGTACTTC. Its translation is CASSSGHTYEQYF. The full variable domain, rest sourced from reference TRBV19 and TRBJ2-7, is DGGITQSPKYLFRKEGQNVTLSCEQNLNHDAMYWYRQDPGQGLRLIYYSQIVNDFQKGDIAEGYSVSREKKESFPLTVTSAQKNPTAFYLCASSSGHTYEQYFGPGTRLTVT.

The chain recombines TRBV5-6 with TRBJ1-3; D gene ambiguous. There are 14 residues in the CDR3. Trimming took 0 bases from V and 2 from J, leaving 6 bases between them. Germline lookup yields CDR1 SGHDT and CDR2 YYEEEE. The CDR3 DNA reads as TGTGCCAGCAGCTTGGCCGGGGCTGGAAACACCATATATTTT. It translates to CASSLAGAGNTIYF.

V gene TRBV7-8 combines with J gene TRBJ1-6, with a weak D call TRBD1 (5 bases). Germline CDR1 reads SGHVS; CDR2 reads FQNEAQ. V was trimmed by 5 bases and J by 9 bases, leaving 14 bases between them. The CDR3 is 14 amino acids. This chain's CDR3 is CASSDGGSFSPLHF. In DNA form, the CDR3 reads TGTGCCAGCAGCGACGGGGGATCGTTTTCACCCCTCCACTTT.

The gene calls are TRBV11-3 and TRBJ2-1; 7 nucleotides line up with TRBD2. V shed 2 bases and J 1 base; nucleotides not matched to a gene: 2. Germline assignment: CDR1 SGHNT and CDR2 YENEEA. The CDR3 has 15 residues. In DNA form, the CDR3 reads TGTGCCAGCAGCTTACGAGCGGGGTCCTACAATGAGCAGTTCTTC. The encoded protein is CASSLRAGSYNEQFF.

The chain carries TRBV19 and TRBJ2-5; TRBD1 matches at 9 bases. The end of the DNA is better explained by TRBJ2-7, so the J call may be wrong. The CDR3 sequence is 17 residues long. The germline CDR1 and CDR2 sequences are LNHDA and SQIVND (reference sequence). CDR3 sequence (DNA): TGTGCCAGCGAACTAGGGAGACCGGGACAGGGAGACTACGAGCAGTACTTC. Translation: CASELGRPGQGDYEQYF.

V gene TRBV27 combines with J gene TRBJ2-7; tentative D call: TRBD1 (5 bases). Trimming shortened V by 4 bases and J by 0 bases, and 7 bases separated the two germline ends. CDR1 and CDR2 (germline): MNHEY, SMNVEV (reference sequence). The CDR3 spans 13 residues. CDR3 in DNA: TGTGCCAGCAGTTACAGGAGCTCCTACGAGCAGTACTTC. Translation gives CASSYRSSYEQYF.

The chain recombines TRBV15 with TRBJ2-7; tentatively, D is TRBD2 (5 bases). Germline CDR1 LNHNV, CDR2 YYDKDF (reference sequence). This CDR3 is built from 12 residues. The V gene lost 0 bases and the J gene lost 7 bases, with 7 bases spanning the gap. The DNA of the CDR3 is TGTGCCACCAGCAGAGATCGGGGTGAGCAGTACTTC. It translates to CATSRDRGEQYF.

Worth noting for this clone: The same CDR3 also results from other DNA sequences found in this sample. CDR3 DNA: TGTGCCAGCCACAGGGTTGACACCGGGGAGCTGTTTTTT. Amino acid sequence: CASHRVDTGELFF. The chain links TRBV28 to TRBJ2-2; tentatively, D is TRBD1 (6 bases). Germline CDR1 reads MDHEN; CDR2 reads SYDVKM. The CDR3 contains 13 residues. Trimming pared 8 bases from V and 3 bases from J, leaving 10 bases between. The full variable domain, in which reference TRBV28 and TRBJ2-2 provide the parts outside the CDR3, is DVKVTQSSRYLVKRTGEKVFLECVQDMDHENMFWYRQDPGLGLRLIYFSYDVKMKEKGDIPEGYSVSREKKERFSLILESASTNQTSMYLCASHRVDTGELFFGEGSRLTVL.

The V gene is TRBV6-5, the J gene TRBJ2-3, with TRBD2 identical over 9 bases. The germline gives CDR1 MNHEY, CDR2 SVGAGI. The V segment lost 4 bases and the J segment 3 bases; nucleotides outside the gene matches: 2. The CDR3 totals 14 residues. This CDR3 reads CASSSAGGTDTQYF. In DNA form, the CDR3 reads TGTGCCAGCAGTTCAGCGGGAGGAACAGATACGCAGTATTTT.

V gene TRBV5-1 combines with J gene TRBJ2-3, with TRBD2 identical over 15 bases. V dropped 1 base and J dropped 2; count of bases not matched to a gene: 5. Germline values: CDR1 SGHRS, CDR2 YFSETQ. CDR3 length equals 18 residues. The CDR3 spells CASSLHGLAGGNTDTQYF. CDR3 nucleotide sequence: TGCGCCAGCAGCTTGCACGGACTAGCGGGGGGGAACACAGATACGCAGTATTTT.

The chain couples TRBV7-3 to TRBJ2-3; a possible D gene is TRBD1 (6 bases). The CDR3 extends over 16 amino acids. CDR1 and CDR2 from the germline V gene are SGHTA and FQGTGA. Between the trimmed V and J ends, which lost 5 bases and 1 base, there was a span of 16 bases. The CDR3 DNA reads as TGTGCCAGCAGCCCCCCAGGGGTGGGTCGCACAGATACGCAGTATTTT. This codes for CASSPPGVGRTDTQYF.

The chain recombines TRBV7-9 with TRBJ2-7, with 7 nucleotides matching TRBD1. V lost 3 bases and J lost 1; bases outside the gene matches: 3. The germline V gene has CDR1 SEHNR and CDR2 FQNEAQ (reference sequence). The CDR3 extends over 14 amino acids. The CDR3 nucleotides are TGTGCCAGCAGCTTTGGGACAGAGTCCTACGAGCAGTACTTC. Translation gives CASSFGTESYEQYF.

In the case of this clone: This specimen includes other DNA sequences encoding the same CDR3. This chain links TRBV27 with TRBJ2-7, with 7 bases identical to TRBD1. The V segment lost 3 bases and the J segment 0 bases; nucleotides outside the gene matches: 2. CDR1 and CDR2 from the germline V gene are MNHEY and SMNVEV (reference sequence). The CDR3 sequence is 14 residues long. CDR3 region: CASSFDRVSYEQYF. The CDR3 nucleotides are TGTGCCAGCAGTTTCGACAGGGTCTCCTACGAGCAGTACTTC.

The gene calls are TRBV7-8 and TRBJ1-3; tentative D call: TRBD1 (5 bases). The germline V gene encodes CDR1 SGHVS and CDR2 FQNEAQ. The CDR3 is made up of 15 amino acids. V lost 4 bases and J 0 bases, leaving 10 bases between the germline ends. The CDR3 region has the DNA TGTGCCAGCAGCTCGGGGGTAGGCTCTGGAAACACCATATATTTT. Translation gives CASSSGVGSGNTIYF.